This T cell receptor beta chain originates from a study of Ad26.COV2.S vaccination and SARS-CoV-2 variants. Study at large: Recipients of Ad26.COV2.S got it intramuscularly, once or twice 56 days apart. Findings and limits, study-wide: Marked by substantial breadth, spike-specific CD8+ and CD4+ T cell responses were reportedly seen after vaccination. Vaccinees displayed broader spike-specific TCR repertoires than placebo recipients.

TCRdb's copy holds only in-frame clones and misses some; the assay was immunoSEQ multiplex PCR. The profile shows 450,000 to 550,000 clones, roughly 89% of them singletons. Concerning this clone itself: Antigen specificity is unknown.

As to treatment: approximately 18 received Ad26.COV2.S at low or high dose, single or two shots; about 5 received placebo; per-sample allocation not given. All samples were drawn on day 63, counting from the first vaccine or placebo injection. V was trimmed by 5 bases and J by 1 base, leaving 9 bases between them. This CDR3 contains 14 residues. Germline CDR1 reads LGHDT; CDR2 reads YNNKEL (reference sequence). The gene calls are TRBV3-1 (or the pseudogene TRBV3-2) and TRBJ1-3, with a possible D match to TRBD1 (5 bases). This TCR derives from a person between 18 and 65 years old who received the Ad26.COV2.S COVID-19 vaccine or a placebo. Sequencing used peripheral blood, obtained in a trial of Ad26.COV2.S vaccine versus placebo. The CDR3 DNA reads TGTGCCAGCAGCTTCCGACAGTCTGGAAACACCATATATTTT. This gives the protein CASSFRQSGNTIYF.